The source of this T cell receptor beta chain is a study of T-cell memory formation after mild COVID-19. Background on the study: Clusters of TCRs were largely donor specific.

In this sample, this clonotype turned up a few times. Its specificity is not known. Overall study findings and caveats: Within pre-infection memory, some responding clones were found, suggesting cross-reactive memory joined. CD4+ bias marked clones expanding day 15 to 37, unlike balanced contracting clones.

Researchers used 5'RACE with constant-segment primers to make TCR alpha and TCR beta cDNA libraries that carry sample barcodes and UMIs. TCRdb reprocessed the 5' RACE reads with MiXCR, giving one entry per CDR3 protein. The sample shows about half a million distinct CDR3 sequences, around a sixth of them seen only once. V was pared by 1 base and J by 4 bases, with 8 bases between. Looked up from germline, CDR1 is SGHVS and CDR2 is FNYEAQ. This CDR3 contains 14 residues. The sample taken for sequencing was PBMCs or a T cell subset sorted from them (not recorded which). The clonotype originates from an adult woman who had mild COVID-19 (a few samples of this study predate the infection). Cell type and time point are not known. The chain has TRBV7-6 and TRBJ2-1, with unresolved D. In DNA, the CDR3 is TGTGCCAGCAGCTTAGGGGATCGGTACAATGAGCAGTTCTTC. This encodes CASSLGDRYNEQFF.